These 25 T cell receptor beta chains originate from one sample sequenced in a study of blood T cell repertoires in COVID-19. The assay was immunoSEQ multiplex PCR, and TCRdb's table has in-frame clones only and misses some. The table has around 250,000 clones, approximately 85% seen once. Material: peripheral blood. Source of these receptors: a woman of 80 years or more with COVID-19, enrolled during active disease.

This rearrangement joins TRBV11-2 to TRBJ1-5, with 11 nucleotides matching TRBD1. Germline CDR1 SGHAT, CDR2 FQNNGV. V dropped 1 base and J dropped 6; count of bases not matched to a gene: 5. This CDR3 comprises 16 residues. The CDR3 bases are TGTGCCAGCAGCTTAGGGACAGGGGGCATTGGTCAGCCCCAGCATTTT. It translates to CASSLGTGGIGQPQHF.

The rearrangement joins TRBV5-4 to TRBJ2-2; 13 positions agree with TRBD2. This CDR3 has 14 amino acids. From germline, CDR1 is SGHNT and CDR2 YYREEE (reference sequence). Trimming at V came to 10 bases and at J to 7 bases, leaving 7 bases not matched to a gene. The CDR3 nucleotides read TGTGCCTGTACTAGCGGGGGGGCTATCGGGGAGCTGTTTTTT. This codes for CACTSGGAIGELFF.

The chain links TRBV21-1 to TRBJ1-5; TRBD1 is taken as the D call from the table, unchecked against the DNA. TRBV21-1 represents a pseudogene. The CDR3 has 19 residues. CDR3 sequence: CARPRGAGQEIFVYQPQHF. For the CDR3, the DNA is TGTGCCAGGCCAAGAGGTGCGGGACAGGAAATTTTTGTATATCAGCCCCAGCATTTT.

The chain combines TRBV10-1 with TRBJ1-5; 7 bases fit TRBD1. Trimming at V came to 2 bases and at J to 1 base, leaving 8 bases not matched to a gene. CDR1 and CDR2 (germline): WNHNN, SYGVQD (reference sequence). The CDR3 runs 17 residues. The CDR3 DNA is TGCGCCAGCAGTGAGAGTAGGGGACAGCGAAGCAATCAGCCCCAGCATTTT. This translates into CASSESRGQRSNQPQHF.

This clone was detected only once. The CDR3 DNA sequence: TGCGCCAGCAGCTTGGGTGAGGTCCTCGGTTCCTATGGCTACACCTTC. This sequence encodes CASSLGEVLGSYGYTF. This chain connects TRBV5-1 to TRBJ1-2; D is uncertain. V was shortened by 0 bases and J by 4 bases, with 16 bases between the two germline ends. This CDR3 is 16 amino acids long. Looked up from germline, CDR1 is SGHRS and CDR2 is YFSETQ.

The chain uses TRBV2 and TRBJ1-1, with D possibly matching TRBD1 (5 bases). CDR3 length: 16 amino acids. Germline CDR1 reads SNHLY; CDR2 reads FYNNEI. Deletions cut 6 bases from V and 0 bases from J, with 17 bases between. The CDR3 DNA sequence: TGTGCCAGCAGGGCCCAGGGAAAATCCCTGAACACTGAAGCTTTCTTT. Amino acid sequence: CASRAQGKSLNTEAFF.

The chain is built from TRBV4-2 and TRBJ2-7, with D perhaps TRBD2 (5 bases). Germline CDR1 LGHNA, CDR2 YNFKEQ. CDR3 length equals 15 residues. Trimming stripped 0 bases from V and 5 bases from J, with 14 bases between. The CDR3 nucleotides are TGTGCCAGCAGCCAAGAACGAGGGTTAGTGGACGAGCAGTACTTC. The encoded protein is CASSQERGLVDEQYF.

The chain links TRBV5-1 to TRBJ2-3; D ambiguous. Trimming took off 4 bases at V and 0 bases at J, with 9 bases between the two ends. The CDR3 has 14 amino acids. Per the germline V gene, CDR1 is SGHRS and CDR2 is YFSETQ. CDR3 amino acids: CASSNPSSTDTQYF. CDR3 coding DNA: TGCGCCAGCAGCAATCCGTCCAGCACAGATACGCAGTATTTT.

J is TRBJ1-2 and V is TRBV7-9; no firm D call. The germline V and J ends were trimmed by 2 bases and 4 bases, with 11 bases remaining between them. This CDR3 contains 14 residues. Germline values: CDR1 SEHNR, CDR2 FQNEAQ (reference sequence). The chain's CDR3 is CASSLNSPVYGYTF. The CDR3 bases are TGTGCCAGCAGCTTAAACAGTCCCGTCTATGGCTACACCTTC.

The chain carries TRBV3-1 (or the pseudogene TRBV3-2) and TRBJ1-4, with a weak D call TRBD1 (5 bases). Trimming shortened V by 4 bases and J by 8 bases, and 14 bases separated the two germline ends. The V gene's germline CDR1 is LGHDT and CDR2 YNNKEL (reference sequence). CDR3 length: 14 residues. CDR3 DNA: TGTGCCAGCAGCCTAACTTACAGGCACGAAAAACTGTTTTTT. It translates to CASSLTYRHEKLFF.

The V call is TRBV7-2, the J call TRBJ2-1, with 16 bases aligning to TRBD2. Germline V gives CDR1 SGHTA, CDR2 FQGNSA. The CDR3 contains 19 residues. Trimming removed 5 bases from V and 4 bases from J; junction bases left unmatched: 11. CDR3 bases: TGTGCCAGCAGCCCGCGGGGGACTAGCGGGGGGGGCCATTACAATGAGCAGTTCTTC. Protein product: CASSPRGTSGGGHYNEQFF.

Only a few counts were recorded for this clone. The rearrangement links TRBV6-4 to TRBJ1-5; D is unresolved. The germline V and J ends were trimmed by 6 bases and 0 bases, with 15 bases remaining between them. The germline gives CDR1 MRHNA, CDR2 SNTAGT. The CDR3 totals 16 residues. The CDR3 DNA sequence: TGTGCCAGCAGCGCTCCCTACCCTTATAGCAATCAGCCCCAGCATTTT. Translating gives CASSAPYPYSNQPQHF.

J is TRBJ2-7 and V is TRBV5-3; D may be TRBD1 (5 bases). TRBV5-3 counts as an open reading frame of uncertain function. The CDR3 totals 15 residues. Trimming took 3 bases from V and 5 from J, leaving 18 bases between them. This CDR3 is CARSSRVRCKDEQYV. Here the CDR3 DNA reads TGTGCCAGAAGCTCCAGGGTGCGTTGCAAGGACGAGCAGTACGTC.

This chain joins TRBV18 and TRBJ1-1; a weak D match, TRBD1 (5 bases). The germline V and J ends were trimmed by 5 bases and 1 base, with 14 bases remaining between them. CDR3 length: 15 residues. Germline-derived CDR1 and CDR2 are KGHSH and LQKENI. CDR3 DNA sequence: TGTGCCAGCTCAATCATGACAGTCCCGAACACTGAAGCTTTCTTT. This sequence encodes CASSIMTVPNTEAFF.

The rearrangement links TRBV7-2 to TRBJ1-2; D gene ambiguous. CDR3 length: 13 residues. Germline CDR1 reads SGHTA; CDR2 reads FQGNSA. The germline V and J ends were trimmed by 1 base and 6 bases, with 9 bases remaining between them. CDR3 loop: CASSLDRSDGYTF. In DNA, the CDR3 is TGTGCCAGCAGCTTAGACCGCAGCGATGGCTACACCTTC.

The chain links TRBV28 to TRBJ1-2; D uncertain. Trimming shortened V by 8 bases and J by 0 bases, and 10 bases separated the two germline ends. Per the germline V gene, CDR1 is MDHEN and CDR2 is SYDVKM. The CDR3 is 13 residues long. Written as DNA, the CDR3 is TGTGCCAGCTTTGCAGGCGCTAACTATGGCTACACCTTC. As protein: CASFAGANYGYTF.

The chain couples TRBV7-2 to TRBJ1-1; maybe TRBD1 (6 bases). The germline CDR1 and CDR2 sequences are SGHTA and FQGNSA. The CDR3 length is 15 residues. V was pared by 2 bases and J by 3 bases, with 13 bases between. This CDR3 is CASSLRQGSDTEAFF. The CDR3 nucleotides read TGTGCCAGCAGCTTACGTCAGGGGTCGGACACTGAAGCTTTCTTT.

The chain is built from TRBV4-1 and TRBJ1-1; D unclear. V was clipped by 4 bases and J by 4 bases, with 19 bases between them. CDR3 size: 16 residues. Germline CDR1 is MGHRA and CDR2 is YSYEKL. CDR3 coding DNA: TGCGCCAGCAGCCCCTTAGGAGAGGGAAGCCCCACTGAAGCTTTCTTT. The encoded protein is CASSPLGEGSPTEAFF.

The chain employs TRBV5-1 and TRBJ1-2; D is undetermined. V lost 8 bases, J lost 7 bases, and 21 bases lay in between. CDR3 length: 14 amino acids. Germline lookup yields CDR1 SGHRS and CDR2 YFSETQ. The CDR3: CASKPRAEGGGYTF. The CDR3 DNA reads TGCGCCAGTAAACCCCGGGCGGAGGGTGGTGGCTACACCTTC. The entire variable domain, with the rest obtained from reference TRBV5-1 and TRBJ1-2, is as follows: KAGVTQTPRYLIKTRGQQVTLSCSPISGHRSVSWYQQTPGQGLQFLFEYFSETQRNKGNFPGRFSGRQFSNSRSEMNVSTLELGDSALYLCASKPRAEGGGYTFGSGTRLTVV.

Regarding this clone: At the DNA level, this CDR3 is encoded by other sequences in the same sample as well. The chain joins TRBV3-1 (or the pseudogene TRBV3-2) to TRBJ2-1, with 7 bases aligning to TRBD2. The CDR3 totals 14 residues. With V trimmed by 4 bases and J by 2 bases, 2 bases remained unmatched. The V gene's germline CDR1 is LGHDT and CDR2 YNNKEL (reference sequence). CDR3 residues: CASSPSGPYNEQFF. The CDR3 DNA sequence: TGTGCCAGCAGCCCTAGCGGTCCCTACAATGAGCAGTTCTTC.

J is TRBJ2-7 and V is TRBV19, with TRBD2 matching over 7 bases. The CDR3 length is 15 residues. The V segment lost 5 bases and the J segment 1 base; nucleotides outside the gene matches: 8. Germline V gene lookup returns CDR1 LNHDA and CDR2 SQIVND (reference sequence). In DNA, the CDR3 is TGTGCCAGTAGTCTTGGTTTCGGGGGGTCCTACGAGCAGTACGTC. This codes for CASSLGFGGSYEQYV.

The chain has TRBV4-2 and TRBJ1-2; TRBD1 matches at 8 bases. The V segment lost 8 bases and the J segment 2 bases; nucleotides outside the gene matches: 1. The CDR3 sequence is 12 residues long. CDR1 and CDR2 from the germline V gene are LGHNA and YNFKEQ. Here the CDR3 reads CASGQGNYGYTF. CDR3 in DNA: TGTGCCAGCGGACAGGGCAACTATGGCTACACCTTC.

CDR3 coding DNA: TGTGCCATCAGTTATAACTACGAGCAGTACTTC. This sequence encodes CAISYNYEQYF. V gene TRBV10-3 combines with J gene TRBJ2-7; D gene unclear. This CDR3 contains 11 residues. Germline V lookup: CDR1 ENHRY, CDR2 SYGVKD. V was shortened by 5 bases and J by 3 bases, with 5 bases between the two germline ends.

The rearrangement links TRBV4-1 to TRBJ1-1; D perhaps matches TRBD1 (5 bases). Germline V gene sequence: CDR1 MGHRA, CDR2 YSYEKL. Deletions cut 0 bases from V and 1 base from J, with 9 bases between. The CDR3 length is 15 residues. The CDR3 here is CASSQESQANTEAFF. DNA of the CDR3: TGCGCCAGCAGCCAAGAATCACAGGCGAACACTGAAGCTTTCTTT.

The chain uses TRBV6-5 and TRBJ1-3; D not certain. Trimming took 7 bases from V and 0 from J, leaving 7 bases between them. Germline values: CDR1 MNHEY, CDR2 SVGAGI. The CDR3 totals 13 residues. The CDR3 region is CASNKDSGNTIYF. The CDR3 DNA sequence: TGTGCCAGCAACAAAGACTCTGGAAACACCATATATTTT.